Below, 28 T cell receptor beta chains from the same sample are listed, as sequenced in a study of OX40 agonist ivuxolimab in advanced cancers. The data were produced by immunoSEQ multiplex PCR, yet TCRdb's version contains in-frame clones alone and is incomplete. The sample includes 95,000 to 100,000 clones, about four fifths of them seen just once. The sequencing used CD4+ or CD8+ T cells sorted from blood, collected in a trial of the OX40 agonist ivuxolimab. Every receptor here comes from an adult with an advanced solid tumor such as melanoma, head and neck, liver or kidney cancer.

V gene TRBV27 combines with J gene TRBJ2-3; tentatively, D is TRBD2 (6 bases). Germline V gives CDR1 MNHEY, CDR2 SMNVEV (reference sequence). Between the trimmed V and J ends, which lost 8 bases and 0 bases, there was a span of 12 bases. The CDR3 is 14 residues long. CDR3 bases: TGTGCCAGCGGACCCGGACTAAGCACAGATACGCAGTATTTT. Translation: CASGPGLSTDTQYF.

The rearrangement uses TRBV5-6 and TRBJ1-1; TRBD1 aligns across 8 bases. The junction had 8 bases not matched to a gene; V was cut back by 0 bases and J by 7 bases. The germline V gene encodes CDR1 SGHDT and CDR2 YYEEEE. The CDR3 is 15 residues long. CDR3 DNA: TGTGCCAGCAGCTTGGTTCGGGACAGGACCAATGAAGCTTTCTTT. Its protein product is CASSLVRDRTNEAFF.

This clone came up a few times. The rearrangement links TRBV5-4 to TRBJ1-2; D not resolved. The CDR3 loop spans 14 amino acids. V was clipped by 0 bases and J by 8 bases, with 14 bases between them. CDR1 is SGHNT, CDR2 YYREEE, per germline (reference sequence). Here the CDR3 DNA reads TGTGCCAGCAGCTTGGTGGGTGAGGGATGGGGCTACACCTTC. This gives the protein CASSLVGEGWGYTF.

This clone was counted many times. This sequence joins TRBV30 and TRBJ2-7; TRBD1 might be the D (5 bases). With 6 bases removed from V and 2 bases from J, the gap between germline ends came to 14 bases. Per the germline V gene, CDR1 is GTSNPN and CDR2 is SVGIG (reference sequence). CDR3 length: 13 residues. The CDR3 DNA follows: TGTGCCTGCCAGGGCGCAGGGCCCTACGAGCAGTACTTC. It encodes CACQGAGPYEQYF.

This chain joins TRBV27 and TRBJ2-2; D gene ambiguous. The CDR3 runs 12 residues. Per the germline V gene, CDR1 is MNHEY and CDR2 is SMNVEV (reference sequence). V lost 3 bases and J 4 bases, leaving 3 bases between the germline ends. The CDR3 here is CASSFLTGELFF. The CDR3 DNA sequence: TGTGCCAGCAGTTTCCTCACCGGGGAGCTGTTTTTT.

There are a few counts of this clone. The chain joins TRBV5-1 to TRBJ2-7; D is ambiguous. Trimming removed 4 bases at V and 4 bases at J, with 15 bases between. The CDR3 runs 14 residues. Germline CDR1 is SGHRS and CDR2 is YFSETQ. CDR3 DNA: TGCGCCAGCAGCGCGGACGCCCACTCATACGAGCAGTACTTC. Its translation is CASSADAHSYEQYF.

This clone has just one count. The chain couples TRBV19 to TRBJ1-5; D not certain. Germline V gene lookup returns CDR1 LNHDA and CDR2 SQIVND (reference sequence). Trimming removed 7 bases from V and 3 bases from J, with 7 bases in between. The CDR3 sequence is 12 residues long. The CDR3 region has the DNA TGTGCCAGTATGGGGTACAATCAGCCCCAGCATTTT. It specifies CASMGYNQPQHF.

The chain is built from TRBV7-2 and TRBJ2-3, with 13 bases fitting TRBD2. V lost 6 bases to trimming and J lost 1 base; unmatched junction nucleotides: 1. Per the germline V gene, CDR1 is SGHTA and CDR2 is FQGNSA. This CDR3 is 15 amino acids long. CDR3: CASRGLAGRTDTQYF. The CDR3 DNA reads as TGTGCCAGCAGGGGACTAGCGGGGCGCACAGATACGCAGTATTTT.

This clone was picked up a small number of times. This chain connects TRBV29-1 to TRBJ2-7; 11 bases agree with TRBD2. The CDR3 sequence is 13 residues long. CDR1 SQVTM and CDR2 ANQGSEA come from the germline V gene. J was trimmed by 5 bases and V by 7 bases; bases with no gene match: 7. The CDR3 DNA reads as TGCAGCGCCCTGACTAGCGGGATCAACGAGCAGTACTTC. The encoded protein is CSALTSGINEQYF.

The J gene is TRBJ1-1, the V gene TRBV6-5; maybe TRBD1 (6 bases). Trimming cost V 8 bases and J 0 bases, with 13 bases left between them. This CDR3 comprises 14 residues. Germline loops: CDR1 MNHEY, CDR2 SVGAGI. CDR3 bases: TGTGCCAGCGGTTCGGGGGCCCTGAACACTGAAGCTTTCTTT. Translated: CASGSGALNTEAFF.

The J gene is TRBJ2-4, the V gene TRBV28; D perhaps matches TRBD2 (5 bases). The CDR3 spans 15 residues. Trimming took 5 bases from V and 13 from J, leaving 24 bases between them. The V gene's germline CDR1 is MDHEN and CDR2 SYDVKM. CDR3: CASSPLLSGSPSQYF. In DNA form, the CDR3 reads TGTGCCAGCAGTCCCCTCCTGAGTGGGAGCCCCAGCCAGTACTTC.

This chain connects TRBV28 to TRBJ1-3; D might be TRBD1 (6 bases). The V gene's germline CDR1 is MDHEN and CDR2 SYDVKM. This CDR3 comprises 15 residues. V was trimmed by 4 bases and J by 4 bases, leaving 14 bases between them. CDR3 loop: CASSSPGTTGNTIYF. The CDR3, as DNA: TGTGCCAGCAGTTCGCCTGGGACAACGGGAAACACCATATATTTT.

The rearrangement links TRBV29-1 to TRBJ1-2, with 7 positions matching TRBD1. V lost 4 bases and J lost 4; bases outside the gene matches: 12. Germline loops: CDR1 SQVTM, CDR2 ANQGSEA. The length of the CDR3 is 15 residues. The CDR3 sequence is CSVVLRDSQFYGYTF. The CDR3 nucleotides are TGCAGCGTTGTCCTTAGGGACAGCCAATTCTATGGCTACACCTTC.

This chain connects TRBV6-5 to TRBJ1-5; D is perhaps TRBD1 (5 bases). This CDR3 has 14 residues. V was trimmed by 6 bases and J by 4 bases, leaving 13 bases between them. Germline CDR1 is MNHEY and CDR2 is SVGAGI. The CDR3 bases are TGTGCCAGCAGATCTACAGGAGTTAATCAGCCCCAGCATTTT. It specifies CASRSTGVNQPQHF.

The chain combines TRBV7-3 with TRBJ1-3; D ambiguous. Trimming took off 1 base at V and 1 base at J, with 2 bases between the two ends. The CDR3 length is 13 residues. CDR1 and CDR2 (germline): SGHTA, FQGTGA. The CDR3 reads CASSLSSGNTIYF. The DNA for the CDR3 is TGTGCCAGCAGCTTAAGTTCTGGAAACACCATATATTTT.

The chain recombines TRBV5-8 with TRBJ1-1, with D possibly being TRBD1 (5 bases). CDR1 and CDR2 (germline): SGHTS, YDEGEE. CDR3 length: 15 amino acids. V was clipped by 4 bases and J by 0 bases, with 13 bases between them. This chain's CDR3 is CASSHWGGVNTEAFF. CDR3 in DNA: TGTGCCAGCAGCCACTGGGGGGGGGTGAACACTGAAGCTTTCTTT. The variable domain in full, with the rest retrieved from reference TRBV5-8 and TRBJ1-1, is EAGVTQSPTHLIKTRGQQATLRCSPISGHTSVYWYQQALGLGLQFLLWYDEGEERNRGNFPPRFSGRQFPNYSSELNVNALELEDSALYLCASSHWGGVNTEAFFGQGTRLTVV.

This clone was observed a few times. The chain combines TRBV9 with TRBJ1-3; 7 bases line up with TRBD1. Looked up from germline, CDR1 is SGDLS and CDR2 is YYNGEE. CDR3 length: 17 amino acids. With V trimmed by 0 bases and J by 0 bases, 6 bases remained unmatched. The CDR3 spells CASSVGAGGSSGNTIYF. The CDR3 DNA is TGTGCCAGCAGCGTAGGGGCAGGGGGAAGCTCTGGAAACACCATATATTTT.

J is TRBJ2-1 and V is TRBV6-5, with 11 bases fitting TRBD2. J gave up 7 bases and V 5 bases, and 7 bases lay outside the gene matches. Germline V CDR1 and CDR2: MNHEY, SVGAGI. The length of the CDR3 is 15 residues. The CDR3 nucleotides read TGTGCCAGCAGTCCTTGGGGACTAGCGGAAAATGAGCAGTTCTTC. As protein: CASSPWGLAENEQFF.

V and J are TRBV5-1 and TRBJ2-1; the D call may be TRBD1 or TRBD2 (5 bases each). The CDR3 has 15 amino acids. The V end was cut by 3 bases, the J end by 0 bases, with 10 bases between. Germline V gene sequence: CDR1 SGHRS, CDR2 YFSETQ. In DNA form, the CDR3 reads TGCGCCAGCAGCTGGGACGCGGTCTCCTACAATGAGCAGTTCTTC. Amino acid sequence: CASSWDAVSYNEQFF.

The chain uses TRBV20-1 and TRBJ1-1; no clear D. Germline values: CDR1 DFQATT, CDR2 SNEGSKA (reference sequence). CDR3 length: 11 amino acids. Trimming left V 3 bases short and J 9 bases short, with 11 bases between. This CDR3 is CSASSPPKAFF. In DNA form, the CDR3 reads TGCAGTGCTAGCTCACCGCCCAAAGCTTTCTTT.

This chain uses TRBV6-5 with TRBJ1-2; D is unresolved. CDR1 and CDR2 (germline): MNHEY, SVGAGI. CDR3 size: 15 residues. Trimming cost V 4 bases and J 5 bases, with 17 bases left between them. In DNA form, the CDR3 reads TGTGCCAGCAGTTCTTCAGGCGAGCACTATTATGGCTACACCTTC. This encodes CASSSSGEHYYGYTF.

The rearrangement uses TRBV6-5 and TRBJ2-4; TRBD1 or TRBD2 may be the D gene (5 bases each). The CDR3 extends over 13 amino acids. The V end was cut by 10 bases, the J end by 6 bases, with 16 bases between. Per the germline V gene, CDR1 is MNHEY and CDR2 is SVGAGI. The CDR3 is CATKRGSINIQYF. The CDR3 DNA is TGTGCCACTAAACGGGGCAGCATAAACATTCAGTACTTC.

This clone was observed a few times. Its ends do not fully match the called genes, so a read error is possible. V is TRBV6-5 and J is TRBJ2-1; D not resolved. CDR3 length: 14 residues. CDR1 is MNHEY and CDR2 is SVGAGI in the germline V gene. This chain's CDR3 is CASSYSRTAPLQIF. CDR3 DNA: TGTGCCAGCAGTTACTCTCGGACCGCACCACTCCAGATCTTC.

The J gene is TRBJ2-7, the V gene TRBV7-6; a weak D match, TRBD1 (5 bases). Trimming left V 2 bases short and J 6 bases short, with 20 bases between. The germline gives CDR1 SGHVS, CDR2 FNYEAQ. This CDR3 contains 16 residues. CDR3 sequence (DNA): TGTGCCAGCAGCTTACAGGGCTACTCGGATTTCTCCGAGCAGTACTTC. Its translation is CASSLQGYSDFSEQYF.

This clone was picked up one time. V and J are TRBV10-3 and TRBJ2-1; weak D call: TRBD1 (6 bases). Germline V gene data show CDR1 as ENHRY and CDR2 as SYGVKD. This CDR3 contains 13 residues. The ends were cut back, 1 base at V and 6 bases at J, with 7 bases in the middle. CDR3 coding DNA: TGTGCCATCAGTGAGTTGGACAGCAATGAGCAGTTCTTC. It codes for CAISELDSNEQFF.

J is TRBJ1-1 and V is TRBV7-3, with D unresolved. CDR1 and CDR2 from the germline V gene are SGHTA and FQGTGA. Between the trimmed V and J ends, which lost 5 bases and 1 base, there was a span of 11 bases. The CDR3 runs 14 residues. The CDR3 sequence is CASSRSGGNTEAFF. The CDR3 DNA reads TGTGCCAGCAGCCGATCGGGAGGGAACACTGAAGCTTTCTTT.

This clone appeared a few times. This rearrangement joins TRBV7-8 to TRBJ2-1; D ambiguous. This CDR3 comprises 13 residues. Per the germline V gene, CDR1 is SGHVS and CDR2 is FQNEAQ. Trimming removed 4 bases at V and 14 bases at J, with 18 bases between. The CDR3 DNA follows: TGTGCCAGCAGCTCCTCGACCCAAATAGAGGAGTTCTTC. Translated: CASSSSTQIEEFF.

This clone has a single count. V usage is TRBV12-5 and J usage is TRBJ2-3; D call uncertain. Germline-derived CDR1 and CDR2 are LGHNT and FRNRAP. This CDR3 has 14 residues. Trimming took off 3 bases at V and 0 bases at J, with 7 bases between the two ends. CDR3 bases: TGTGCTAGTGGTTTACCAGGTAGCACAGATACGCAGTATTTT. This codes for CASGLPGSTDTQYF.